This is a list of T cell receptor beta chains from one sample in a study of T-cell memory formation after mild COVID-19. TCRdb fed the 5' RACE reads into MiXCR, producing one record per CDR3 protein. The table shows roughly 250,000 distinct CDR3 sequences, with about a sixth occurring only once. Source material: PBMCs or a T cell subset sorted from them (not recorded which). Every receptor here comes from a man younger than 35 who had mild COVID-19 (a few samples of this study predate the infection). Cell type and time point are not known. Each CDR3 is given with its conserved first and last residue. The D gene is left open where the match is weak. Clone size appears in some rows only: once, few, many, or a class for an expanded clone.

CASRGRGYNEQFF,TGTGCCAGTAGGGGCCGAGGTTACAATGAGCAGTTCTTC,TRBJ2-1,TRBV19,many,NA
CASSLRDVETQYF,TGTGCCAGCAGCTTAAGGGATGTCGAGACCCAGTACTTC,TRBJ2-5,TRBV7-6,many,NA
CASSSSGGSTDTQYF,TGCGCCAGCAGCAGTAGCGGGGGGAGCACAGATACGCAGTATTTT,TRBJ2-3,TRBV5-1,NA,TRBD2
CASSFPQGTLDTF,TGTGCCAGCAGCTTCCCCCAGGGGACCCTTGACACCTTC,TRBJ1-2,TRBV7-2,NA,NA
CASSSGANTGELFF,TGTGCCAGCAGTTCTGGGGCGAACACCGGGGAGCTGTTTTTT,TRBJ2-2,TRBV27,NA,NA
CAISEFDRANYGYTF,TGTGCCATCAGTGAGTTCGACAGGGCTAACTATGGCTACACCTTC,TRBJ1-2,TRBV10-3,NA,TRBD1
CASSQAPNSPLHF,TGTGCCAGCAGCCAAGCCCCTAATTCACCCCTCCACTTT,TRBJ1-6,TRBV3-1,once,NA
CASSPKQVGYEQYF,TGTGCCAGCAGTCCCAAACAGGTGGGCTACGAGCAGTACTTC,TRBJ2-7,TRBV12-3/TRBV12-4,NA,NA
CAISVLSDSPLHF,TGTGCCATCAGCGTTCTCAGCGATTCACCCCTCCACTTT,TRBJ1-6,TRBV10-3,few,NA
CASRSRGGGNEQFF,TGTGCCAGCAGATCCCGGGGAGGGGGCAATGAGCAGTTCTTC,TRBJ2-1,TRBV12-3/TRBV12-4,NA,NA
CASRSQGVVTGELFF,TGTGCCAGCAGGTCACAGGGGGTTGTCACCGGGGAGCTGTTTTTT,TRBJ2-2,TRBV6-5,few,TRBD1
CASARSGTGEYEQYF,TGCGCCAGCGCCCGCTCCGGGACAGGGGAGTACGAGCAGTACTTC,TRBJ2-7,TRBV5-1,many,TRBD1
CASSPDMFGDTGELFF,TGTGCCAGCAGCCCAGACATGTTCGGGGACACCGGGGAGCTGTTTTTT,TRBJ2-2,TRBV7-9,NA,NA
CASSRGLLNLDTQYF,TGTGCCAGCAGTAGGGGACTCCTGAATTTAGATACGCAGTATTTT,TRBJ2-3,TRBV6-2/TRBV6-3,few,NA
CASSIMGQGASYEQYF,TGCGCCAGCAGCATAATGGGGCAGGGGGCTTCCTACGAGCAGTACTTC,TRBJ2-7,TRBV5-1,NA,TRBD1
CASSEFGANYEQYF,TGTGCCAGCAGTGAATTCGGAGCAAACTACGAGCAGTACTTC,TRBJ2-7,TRBV6-1,NA,NA
CASSSRGYEQYF,TGTGCCAGTAGTAGTCGGGGCTACGAGCAGTACTTC,TRBJ2-7,TRBV19,few,NA
CASSLQGKEKLFF,TGTGCCAGCAGCCTTCAGGGAAAGGAAAAACTGTTTTTT,TRBJ1-4,TRBV4-2,NA,NA
CASSPQGRKLFF,TGTGCCAGCAGTCCGCAGGGGAGAAAACTGTTTTTT,TRBJ1-4,TRBV12-3/TRBV12-4,NA,NA
CASTAQGQGAGEQYF,TGTGCCAGCACCGCCCAGGGACAGGGGGCCGGCGAGCAGTACTTC,TRBJ2-7,TRBV6-5,NA,TRBD1
CASSLGGMYGYTF,TGCGCCAGCAGCTTAGGGGGCATGTATGGCTACACCTTC,TRBJ1-2,TRBV5-1,NA,TRBD1
CASSATGTEETQYF,TGTGCCAGCAGCGCGACCGGGACAGAAGAGACCCAGTACTTC,TRBJ2-5,TRBV9,few,TRBD1
CATSDLRGTGGTDTQYF,TGTGCCACCAGTGATTTGCGGGGGACAGGGGGCACAGATACGCAGTATTTT,TRBJ2-3,TRBV24-1,few,TRBD1
CATSARSNQPQHF,TGTGCCACCAGTGCCCGTAGCAATCAGCCCCAGCATTTT,TRBJ1-5,TRBV24-1,few,NA
CASSLVPSPYEQYF,TGCGCCAGCAGCTTGGTACCGAGCCCCTACGAGCAGTACTTC,TRBJ2-7,TRBV5-1,few,NA
CASSVPQGTDTQYF,TGTGCCAGTAGTGTCCCTCAGGGCACAGATACGCAGTATTTT,TRBJ2-3,TRBV19,NA,NA
CASSGEGRLAFF,TGCGCCAGCAGCGGAGAAGGGAGGTTAGCTTTCTTT,TRBJ1-1,TRBV4-3,NA,NA
CAISDSAETQYF,TGTGCCATCAGTGATTCAGCGGAGACCCAGTACTTC,TRBJ2-5,TRBV10-3,NA,NA
CASSQPGLNQPQHF,TGTGCCAGCAGCCAACCAGGTCTCAATCAGCCCCAGCATTTT,TRBJ1-5,TRBV7-9,few,NA
CASSLARGRTPTTSNTGELFF,TGTGCCAGCAGTTTAGCGCGAGGACGGACCCCTACTACTTCGAACACCGGGGAGCTGTTTTTT,TRBJ2-2,TRBV12-3/TRBV12-4,many,NA
CASSRGHYNEQFF,TGTGCCAGCAGCAGAGGACACTACAATGAGCAGTTCTTC,TRBJ2-1,TRBV7-2,few,NA
CASIPPSPQGAYNEQFF,TGTGCCAGCATTCCCCCTTCCCCACAGGGGGCATACAATGAGCAGTTCTTC,TRBJ2-1,TRBV6-4,NA,TRBD1
CASSPPRGVNEQFF,TGTGCCAGCTCACCACCCCGGGGGGTGAATGAGCAGTTCTTC,TRBJ2-1,TRBV18,many,TRBD2
CASSLWGRETQYF,TGTGCCAGCAGCTTATGGGGGCGCGAGACCCAGTACTTC,TRBJ2-5,TRBV7-2,many,NA
CASSLTRLARTDTQYF,TGTGCCAGCAGCTTAACAAGACTAGCGCGTACAGATACGCAGTATTTT,TRBJ2-3,TRBV11-2,few,TRBD2
CASSLTSGYGYTF,TGTGCCAGCAGCTTAACGTCAGGCTATGGCTACACCTTC,TRBJ1-2,TRBV7-3,NA,NA
CSVRSGGGETQYF,TGCAGCGTTCGGTCCGGGGGGGGTGAGACCCAGTACTTC,TRBJ2-5,TRBV29-1,NA,TRBD2